This is a list of T cell receptor beta chains from one sample in a study of control samples from healthy donors and cancer patients. The table came from immunoSEQ multiplex PCR; TCRdb's copy has only in-frame clones and leaves some out. The sample yields over 70,000 clones, 85% to 90% seen once. The sequenced sample was PBMCs. The receptors come from a woman aged 50 to 60 with colorectal cancer. The CDR3 runs from the conserved cysteine through the conserved F or W. Each record gives: J gene, V gene, CDR3 protein.

TRBJ2-3	TRBV10-1	CASSETSGASTDTQYF
TRBJ1-4	TRBV6-6	CASSYRTGHNEKLFF
TRBJ2-3	TRBV28	CASPLGLAAYTDTQYF
TRBJ1-2	TRBV4-3	CASSQDPDRGGGYTF
TRBJ1-4	TRBV4-3	CASSQQHEANEKLFF
TRBJ2-2	TRBV9	CASSVARGATGELFF
TRBJ2-3	TRBV19	CASSPQGNLDTQYF
TRBJ2-3	TRBV24-1	CATSESTGVGTDTQYF
TRBJ1-5	TRBV7-9	CASSKGTASYEPQHF
TRBJ1-6	TRBV5-4	CASSHGQGANNSPLHF
TRBJ1-4	TRBV4-3	CASSQEIIQGGSSEKLFF
TRBJ1-6	TRBV4-1	CASSPGPGRALNSPLHF
TRBJ2-1	TRBV6-2/TRBV6-3	CASSRGTGDSDEQFF